Below, 18 T cell receptor beta chains from the same sample are listed, as sequenced in a study of T cell repertoires in cytomegalovirus infection. TCRdb recomputed calls from the reads with MiXCR, one row per CDR3 protein. Among more than 85,000 distinct CDR3 sequences, more than 20% were seen once, and the ten largest hold about two fifths. The sequencing input was CD8+ T cells from PBMCs. These receptor sequences come from a human donor in good health (CMV status not recorded). Some clones in this sample may be carry-over from other donors' samples.

Only one count was recorded for this clonotype. The rearrangement uses TRBV29-1 and TRBJ1-1; D gene unclear. This CDR3 is built from 12 residues. Germline-derived CDR1 and CDR2 are SQVTM and ANQGSEA. V was cut by 4 bases and J by 1 base, with 7 bases left in between. The CDR3 DNA sequence: TGCAGCGTTGCCCCAGCGAACACTGAAGCTTTCTTT. This encodes CSVAPANTEAFF.

The chain uses TRBV7-7 and TRBJ2-2, with TRBD1 matching over 7 bases. J gave up 0 bases and V 5 bases, and 6 bases lay outside the gene matches. This CDR3 has 16 residues. Germline lookup yields CDR1 SSHAT and CDR2 FNYEAQ (reference sequence). The DNA of the CDR3 is TGTGCCAGCAGCCCGATGACAGGGACGAACACCGGGGAGCTGTTTTTT. Its translation: CASSPMTGTNTGELFF.

This chain uses TRBV29-1 with TRBJ2-7; weak D call: TRBD2 (5 bases). Germline CDR1 is SQVTM and CDR2 is ANQGSEA. The CDR3 sequence is 15 residues long. V lost 0 bases and J 3 bases, leaving 15 bases between the germline ends. DNA for the CDR3: TGCAGCGTTGAAGATTCCAGGCCCGGGATCTACGAGCAGTACTTC. It is translated as CSVEDSRPGIYEQYF.

The rearrangement links TRBV6-6 to TRBJ2-1, with TRBD2 identical over 8 bases. CDR3 length equals 16 residues. With 6 bases clipped from V and 5 bases from J, the junction kept 12 bases outside the gene matches. The germline gives CDR1 MNHNY, CDR2 SVGAGI (reference sequence). CDR3 amino acids: CASSPTLAATNNEQFF. The DNA for the CDR3 is TGTGCCAGCAGCCCTACACTAGCGGCCACTAACAATGAGCAGTTCTTC.

This clonotype has more than one count but fewer than ten. This chain uses TRBV5-1 with TRBJ1-1, with a possible D match to TRBD1 (6 bases). The V gene lost 2 bases and the J gene lost 1 base, with 18 bases spanning the gap. The CDR3 is 17 amino acids. The germline gives CDR1 SGHRS, CDR2 YFSETQ. The CDR3 loop is CASSLVPLGQTNTEAFF. CDR3 DNA sequence: TGCGCCAGCAGCTTAGTCCCCCTTGGACAGACGAACACTGAAGCTTTCTTT.

This clonotype showed up many times. The V call is TRBV11-3, the J call TRBJ2-5; possibly TRBD1 for D (6 bases). Germline V CDR1 and CDR2: SGHNT, YENEEA. This CDR3 has 14 residues. The V and J ends lost 3 bases and 1 base respectively, with 9 bases between them. The CDR3 bases are TGTGCCAGCAGCTTGGTACAGGGCCAAGAGACCCAGTACTTC. It encodes CASSLVQGQETQYF.

This clonotype was detected ten times or more. This rearrangement joins TRBV7-2 to TRBJ1-5; D is perhaps TRBD1 (6 bases). This CDR3 has 13 amino acids. V was clipped by 5 bases and J by 6 bases, with 11 bases between them. Looked up from germline, CDR1 is SGHTA and CDR2 is FQGNSA. The CDR3 DNA is TGTGCCAGCAGCGGGCAGGGGAGTCAGCCCCAGCATTTT. It yields the protein CASSGQGSQPQHF.

V gene TRBV25-1 combines with J gene TRBJ2-2, with 8 nucleotides matching TRBD1. Germline CDR1 MGHDK, CDR2 SYGVNS. The V and J ends lost 3 bases and 1 base, in that order; junction bases with no gene match: 1. This CDR3 is 15 amino acids long. For the CDR3, the DNA is TGTGCCAGCAGTGAGGGGACAGGGAACACCGGGGAGCTGTTTTTT. This encodes CASSEGTGNTGELFF.

The chain recombines TRBV6-1 with TRBJ2-7, with 9 bases aligning to TRBD2. This CDR3 contains 14 residues. The V gene end was trimmed by 3 bases and the J gene end by 4 bases; junction bases not matched to a gene: 4. Germline V lookup: CDR1 MNHNS, CDR2 SASEGT. CDR3 coding DNA: TGTGCCAGCAGTGATTGGCGGGGGGGATACGAGCAGTACTTC. This sequence encodes CASSDWRGGYEQYF.

The gene calls are TRBV6-6 and TRBJ2-3; D possibly corresponds to TRBD2 (6 bases). V lost 8 bases and J 7 bases, leaving 28 bases between the germline ends. The CDR3 is made up of 17 amino acids. CDR1 is MNHNY, CDR2 SVGAGI, per germline (reference sequence). The CDR3 DNA follows: TGTGCCAGCCTCCCTAGTGTTAGTTTAGCGGACCGGAATACGCAGTATTTT. Translated, it gives CASLPSVSLADRNTQYF.

This clonotype was counted a few times. The chain is built from TRBV28 and TRBJ1-4; D remains ambiguous. CDR3 length: 12 amino acids. V lost 3 bases and J 14 bases, leaving 13 bases between the germline ends. Germline assignment: CDR1 MDHEN and CDR2 SYDVKM. Here the CDR3 reads CASSFSGGGLFF. For the CDR3, the DNA is TGTGCCAGCAGTTTTTCGGGCGGTGGGCTGTTTTTT. Supplemented by reference TRBV28 and TRBJ1-4, the full variable domain reads DVKVTQSSRYLVKRTGEKVFLECVQDMDHENMFWYRQDPGLGLRLIYFSYDVKMKEKGDIPEGYSVSREKKERFSLILESASTNQTSMYLCASSFSGGGLFFGSGTQLSVL.

This clonotype was seen at least ten times. The rearrangement uses TRBV7-8 and TRBJ1-2; TRBD1 aligns across 8 bases. CDR3 length equals 15 residues. CDR1 and CDR2 from the germline V gene are SGHVS and FQNEAQ. V dropped 5 bases and J dropped 8; count of bases not matched to a gene: 13. CDR3 in amino acids: CASSPEPQGAQGYTF. The DNA for the CDR3 is TGTGCCAGCAGCCCGGAACCGCAGGGGGCGCAGGGCTACACCTTC.

This clonotype was seen a few times. V and J are TRBV7-6 and TRBJ2-7; tentative D call: TRBD1 (5 bases). CDR1 is SGHVS, CDR2 FNYEAQ, per germline. V was shortened by 5 bases and J by 2 bases, with 13 bases between the two germline ends. This CDR3 comprises 14 residues. This chain's CDR3 is CASSARTTTYEQYF. In nucleotides, the CDR3 is TGTGCCAGCAGCGCCCGGACAACCACCTACGAGCAGTACTTC.

CDR3 region: CSARDLGANIYEQYF. CDR3 coding DNA: TGCAGTGCTAGAGATCTAGGGGCGAATATCTACGAGCAGTACTTC. The chain combines TRBV20-1 with TRBJ2-7; perhaps TRBD1 as D (5 bases). From germline, CDR1 is DFQATT and CDR2 SNEGSKA (reference sequence). This CDR3 region has 15 residues. V was trimmed by 0 bases and J by 3 bases, leaving 15 bases between them.

A word on this clonotype: This may stem from a read error, because a much larger clone lies one nucleotide away. V gene TRBV12-3 or TRBV12-4 combines with J gene TRBJ1-5; no definite D call. The length of the CDR3 is 13 residues. Written as DNA, the CDR3 is TGTGCCCGCAGTTTAGGCAATGAAGGGCCCCAGCATTTT. Protein: CARSLGNEGPQHF.

The genes are TRBV9 and TRBJ2-7, with D maybe TRBD2 (5 bases). V gave up 4 bases and J gave up 0 bases, with 11 bases separating them. The CDR3 loop spans 14 amino acids. Germline lookup yields CDR1 SGDLS and CDR2 YYNGEE. In DNA, the CDR3 is TGTGCCAGCAGCCCCCCGGGAAGCTCCTACGAGCAGTACTTC. It yields the protein CASSPPGSSYEQYF.

At least ten counts were recorded for this clonotype. This chain joins TRBV6-4 and TRBJ1-2; D ambiguous. Trimming removed 5 bases at V and 5 bases at J, with 18 bases between. CDR3 length: 15 residues. The germline gives CDR1 MRHNA, CDR2 SNTAGT. The DNA of the CDR3 is TGTGCCAGCAGTCCAGACTCTGCTGGGATATATGGCTACACCTTC. As protein: CASSPDSAGIYGYTF.

The CDR3 sequence: CASSYTLARAREQYF. The DNA of the CDR3 is TGTGCCAGCAGTTACACCCTCGCGAGGGCCCGGGAGCAGTACTTC. The chain carries TRBV6-5 and TRBJ2-7; tentative D call: TRBD2 (5 bases). The CDR3 contains 15 residues. Trimming pared 2 bases from V and 7 bases from J, leaving 18 bases between. The V gene's germline CDR1 is MNHEY and CDR2 SVGAGI.